This T cell receptor (beta chain) was identified in a study of cytomegalovirus exposure and HLA in healthy donors. Study information: Among the roughly 430 genotyped donors, more than 70% were placed in the Caucasian-associated ancestry cluster.

Study results and caveats: In an earlier analysis, in some 500 donors, most V segments appeared productive either ~90% or ~30% of the time. The authors enumerated roughly 160 TCR beta chains as linked to cytomegalovirus.

To note about this clone: Its antigen remains unidentified.

Looked up from germline, CDR1 is SGHVS and CDR2 is FNYEAQ. Germline trimming cut 1 base from V and 1 base from J; bases unmatched to any gene: 1. The CDR3 has 15 residues. Researchers ran the PCR with 60 Vbeta and 13 Jbeta primers. Measured with immunoSEQ multiplex PCR; TCRdb has only the in-frame clones, and not every one. The sample yields under 150,000 clones, 82% seen once. The sequence was collected from a boy between 10 and 17 years old in good health and CMV-seronegative. Input material: PBMCs. The genes are TRBV7-6 and TRBJ1-1; 9 nucleotides line up with TRBD1. The CDR3 DNA follows: TGTGCCAGCAGCTTAGGACAGGGGGGGAACACTGAAGCTTTCTTT. Its protein is CASSLGQGGNTEAFF.